This entry lists 15 T cell receptor beta chains sequenced from one sample in a study of cytomegalovirus exposure and HLA in healthy donors. The PCR employed 60 Vbeta primers together with 13 Jbeta primers. TCRdb's copy holds only in-frame clones and misses some; the assay was immunoSEQ multiplex PCR. The sample contains more than 95,000 clones, around three quarters of which appear only once. Sequenced: PBMCs. These receptors were collected from a man aged 25 to 40 in good health and CMV-seropositive.

The V and J genes are TRBV6-6 and TRBJ2-3; TRBD2 might be the D (6 bases). The CDR3 contains 16 residues. Germline lookup yields CDR1 MNHNY and CDR2 SVGAGI (reference sequence). The ends were cut back, 6 bases at V and 4 bases at J, with 20 bases in the middle. CDR3 DNA: TGTGCCAGCAGGAACCCTAGCGTGGGATCCCCAGATACGCAGTATTTT. It is translated as CASRNPSVGSPDTQYF.

CDR3 DNA sequence: TGTGCCAGCAGCGTAGGCCTAAGTCAGCGGGAGACCCAGTACTTC. It specifies CASSVGLSQRETQYF. The genes are TRBV9 and TRBJ2-5; D is possibly TRBD2 (5 bases). Trimming took 0 bases from V and 5 from J, leaving 14 bases between them. CDR1 SGDLS and CDR2 YYNGEE come from the germline V gene. The CDR3 loop spans 15 amino acids.

The genes are TRBV11-2 and TRBJ2-7; tentatively, D is TRBD2 (6 bases). From germline, CDR1 is SGHAT and CDR2 FQNNGV. This CDR3 contains 14 residues. V was trimmed by 6 bases and J by 1 base, leaving 13 bases between them. CDR3 DNA: TGTGCCAGCAGTAGAACTAGCAGTTCCTACGAGCAGTACTTC. This translates into CASSRTSSSYEQYF. Filled out from reference TRBV11-2 and TRBJ2-7, the complete variable domain reads EAGVAQSPRYKIIEKRQSVAFWCNPISGHATLYWYQQILGQGPKLLIQFQNNGVVDDSQLPKDRFSAERLKGVDSTLKIQPAKLEDSAVYLCASSRTSSSYEQYFGPGTRLTVT.

This clone has just a few counts. In DNA, the CDR3 is TGTGCCACCTCGACAGGGAACACTGAAGCTTTCTTT. It specifies CATSTGNTEAFF. This sequence joins TRBV2 and TRBJ1-1; perhaps TRBD1 as D (6 bases). V was shortened by 10 bases and J by 1 base, with 10 bases between the two germline ends. Looked up from germline, CDR1 is SNHLY and CDR2 is FYNNEI. This CDR3 is 12 amino acids long.

This chain connects TRBV6-6 to TRBJ2-1; possible D gene TRBD2, 6 bases. The V gene lost 6 bases and the J gene lost 4 bases, with 19 bases spanning the gap. The CDR3 is made up of 16 amino acids. CDR1 MNHNY and CDR2 SVGAGI come from the germline V gene (reference sequence). CDR3 nucleotides: TGTGCCAGCAGACCGAGGGACTCCGCCTCTTACAATGAGCAGTTCTTC. Amino acids: CASRPRDSASYNEQFF.

The rearrangement joins TRBV19 to TRBJ2-3; TRBD1 matches 7 bases. Germline assignment: CDR1 LNHDA and CDR2 SQIVND (reference sequence). The CDR3 is 15 amino acids. The V and J ends lost 10 bases and 0 bases, in that order; junction bases with no gene match: 10. The CDR3: CATKDRPSSTDTQYF. CDR3 DNA sequence: TGTGCCACCAAGGACAGGCCTTCTAGCACAGATACGCAGTATTTT.

This clone came up a few times. The J gene is TRBJ1-4, the V gene TRBV5-1; weak D call: TRBD1 (6 bases). CDR3 size: 15 residues. Trimming took off 0 bases at V and 7 bases at J, with 13 bases between the two ends. CDR1 is SGHRS, CDR2 YFSETQ, per germline. CDR3 sequence reads: CASSLDRGAGEKLFF. CDR3 nucleotide sequence: TGCGCCAGCAGCTTGGATCGGGGGGCGGGTGAAAAACTGTTTTTT.

The V gene is TRBV18, the J gene TRBJ1-2, with D possibly TRBD1 on 6 matching bases. Germline-derived CDR1 and CDR2 are KGHSH and LQKENI. The CDR3 sequence is 15 residues long. V was clipped by 3 bases and J by 0 bases, with 11 bases between them. CDR3 sequence (DNA): TGTGCCAGCTCACCCCGACAGGACACTAACTATGGCTACACCTTC. Protein: CASSPRQDTNYGYTF.

Of note for this clone: At one of its ends the junction is not consistent with the germline gene, which may arise from a read error. CDR3 bases: TGTGCCAGCAAGGCTAGGGGGCGGGTAGATATGCAGTATTTT. This gives the protein CASKARGRVDMQYF. The J gene is TRBJ2-3, the V gene TRBV28; 7 bases map to TRBD1. Germline CDR1 and CDR2: MDHEN and SYDVKM. CDR3 length: 14 amino acids.

The gene calls are TRBV29-1 and TRBJ2-1; D gene uncertain. CDR3 size: 10 residues. Deletions cut 5 bases from V and 12 bases from J, with 11 bases between. Germline CDR1 is SQVTM and CDR2 is ANQGSEA. This CDR3 is CSVRYRGQFF. The DNA of the CDR3 is TGCAGCGTTCGATATCGCGGGCAGTTCTTC.

This clone occurred a few times. This sequence joins TRBV9 and TRBJ1-3; TRBD1 matches at 7 bases. The CDR3 is made up of 14 amino acids. The ends lost 4 bases at V and 4 bases at J; junction bases unmatched: 5. Germline loops: CDR1 SGDLS, CDR2 YYNGEE. The CDR3 is CASSSRDSGNTIYF. The DNA for the CDR3 is TGTGCCAGCAGCTCCCGGGACAGCGGAAACACCATATATTTT.

This chain's CDR3 is CASTGTGIHEQYF. The CDR3 DNA follows: TGTGCCAGTACCGGGACAGGGATCCACGAGCAGTACTTC. The rearrangement joins TRBV19 to TRBJ2-7; 9 bases fit TRBD1. The CDR3 sequence is 13 residues long. In germline, CDR1 is LNHDA, CDR2 SQIVND (reference sequence). J lost 5 bases, V lost 7 bases, and 6 bases had no gene match.

The rearrangement links TRBV5-1 to TRBJ2-1, with TRBD1 as a possible D gene (5 bases). V was trimmed by 6 bases and J by 7 bases, leaving 20 bases between them. The CDR3 consists of 15 residues. CDR1 SGHRS and CDR2 YFSETQ come from the germline V gene. The CDR3 coding sequence is TGCGCCAGCACCATTAGACGATTCGGACAAAATGAGCAGTTCTTC. Residues: CASTIRRFGQNEQFF.

This clone was counted a single time. The gene calls are TRBV27 and TRBJ2-7; D unclear. CDR1 is MNHEY, CDR2 SMNVEV, per germline (reference sequence). The CDR3 is made up of 16 amino acids. V was clipped by 2 bases and J by 3 bases, with 17 bases between them. CDR3 protein: CASSLGPHAHIYEQYF. The CDR3, as DNA: TGTGCCAGCAGTTTAGGGCCTCACGCCCACATCTACGAGCAGTACTTC.

This chain links TRBV15 with TRBJ2-7; 8 positions match TRBD1. Germline assignment: CDR1 LNHNV and CDR2 YYDKDF (reference sequence). V dropped 0 bases and J dropped 3; count of bases not matched to a gene: 4. The CDR3 covers 15 residues. The CDR3 spells CATSRDRGQGYEQYF. The DNA of the CDR3 is TGTGCCACCAGCAGAGACCGAGGACAGGGCTACGAGCAGTACTTC. The variable domain in full, with the rest retrieved from reference TRBV15 and TRBJ2-7, is DAMVIQNPRYQVTQFGKPVTLSCSQTLNHNVMYWYQQKSSQAPKLLFHYYDKDFNNEADTPDNFQSRRPNTSFCFLDIRSPGLGDTAMYLCATSRDRGQGYEQYFGPGTRLTVT.